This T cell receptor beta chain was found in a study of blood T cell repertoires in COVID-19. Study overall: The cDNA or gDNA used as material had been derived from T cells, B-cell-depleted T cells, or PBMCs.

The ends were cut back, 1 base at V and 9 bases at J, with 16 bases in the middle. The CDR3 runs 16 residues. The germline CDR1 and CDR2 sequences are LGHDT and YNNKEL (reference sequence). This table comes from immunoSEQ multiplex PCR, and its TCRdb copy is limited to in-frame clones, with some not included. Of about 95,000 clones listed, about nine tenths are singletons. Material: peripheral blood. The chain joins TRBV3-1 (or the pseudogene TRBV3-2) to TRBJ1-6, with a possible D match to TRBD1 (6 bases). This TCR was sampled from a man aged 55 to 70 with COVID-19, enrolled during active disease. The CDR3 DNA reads TGTGCCAGCAGCCAAGGGGGACCACGAGGGGGTTCACCCCTCCACTTT. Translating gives CASSQGGPRGGSPLHF.